One sample yielded the 23 T cell receptor beta chains listed below, sequenced in a study of cytomegalovirus exposure and HLA in healthy donors. Primers: 60 Vbeta forward and 13 Jbeta reverse. Sequencing used immunoSEQ multiplex PCR; TCRdb keeps in-frame clones, though not all of them. The sample comprises roughly 100,000 clones, 83% of which are singletons, and 2.5% to 3% rests with the top ten. Sequenced sample: PBMCs. The receptors stem from a man aged 40-50 years in good health and CMV-seronegative.

The rearrangement joins TRBV19 to TRBJ1-2; D possibly corresponds to TRBD1 (5 bases). The CDR3 sequence is 15 residues long. Trimming shortened V by 3 bases and J by 3 bases, and 14 bases separated the two germline ends. Germline-derived CDR1 and CDR2 are LNHDA and SQIVND (reference sequence). The CDR3 sequence: CASSMGSQGYYGYTF. The CDR3 region has the DNA TGTGCCAGTAGTATGGGGTCGCAGGGATACTATGGCTACACCTTC. The full variable domain, with the rest looked up from reference TRBV19 and TRBJ1-2, is DGGITQSPKYLFRKEGQNVTLSCEQNLNHDAMYWYRQDPGQGLRLIYYSQIVNDFQKGDIAEGYSVSREKKESFPLTVTSAQKNPTAFYLCASSMGSQGYYGYTFGSGTRLTVV.

DNA for the CDR3: TGTGCCAGCAGCTTAGACCCTTTTAGCGGGGCGCGCCATACGCAGTATTTT. Translating gives CASSLDPFSGARHTQYF. This sequence joins TRBV7-9 and TRBJ2-3, with TRBD2 matching 8 bases. Germline-derived CDR1 and CDR2 are SEHNR and FQNEAQ (reference sequence). This CDR3 contains 17 residues. Trimming removed 1 base from V and 7 bases from J; junction bases left unmatched: 13.

The chain uses TRBV5-1 and TRBJ1-1, with D unresolved. The germline V gene encodes CDR1 SGHRS and CDR2 YFSETQ. V shed 1 base and J shed 1 base, with 8 bases lying between them. CDR3 length equals 14 residues. CDR3 region: CASSLLGGNTEAFF. The CDR3 coding sequence is TGCGCCAGCAGCTTGCTAGGCGGGAACACTGAAGCTTTCTTT.

The chain couples TRBV6-6 to TRBJ1-4; 7 bases fit TRBD1. The ends lost 5 bases at V and 4 bases at J; junction bases unmatched: 7. The CDR3 has 15 residues. Germline V lookup: CDR1 MNHNY, CDR2 SVGAGI (reference sequence). The CDR3 region is CASSRGTAINEKLFF. CDR3 sequence (DNA): TGTGCCAGCAGTAGAGGGACAGCTATTAATGAAAAACTGTTTTTT.

The genes are TRBV21-1 and TRBJ2-3; TRBD2 was called by the table and not checked on the DNA. TRBV21-1 is a documented pseudogene. CDR3 size: 18 residues. The DNA of the CDR3 is TGTGCCAGCAGCAAAGAACCTCCCTTAGCGGAATGCACAGATACGCAGTATTTT. It encodes CASSKEPPLAECTDTQYF.

CDR3 sequence (DNA): TGTGCCACCAGCAGAGACAATAGAAGACAGGTGAATCAGCCCCAGCATTTT. This encodes CATSRDNRRQVNQPQHF. The J gene is TRBJ1-5, the V gene TRBV15; possible D gene TRBD1, 6 bases. V lost 0 bases to trimming and J lost 4 bases, with 16 bases between them. The CDR3 sequence is 17 residues long. Germline lookup yields CDR1 LNHNV and CDR2 YYDKDF (reference sequence).

The chain links TRBV19 to TRBJ1-2; D call uncertain. The germline V gene encodes CDR1 LNHDA and CDR2 SQIVND (reference sequence). CDR3 size: 13 residues. Trimming took off 7 bases at V and 6 bases at J, with 15 bases between the two ends. CDR3 coding DNA: TGTGCCAGTAATCTAAGGCGAGGAAATGGCTACACCTTC. This codes for CASNLRRGNGYTF. The whole variable domain, remainder taken from reference TRBV19 and TRBJ1-2, is DGGITQSPKYLFRKEGQNVTLSCEQNLNHDAMYWYRQDPGQGLRLIYYSQIVNDFQKGDIAEGYSVSREKKESFPLTVTSAQKNPTAFYLCASNLRRGNGYTFGSGTRLTVV.

This chain connects TRBV7-2 to TRBJ1-6; D gene uncertain. The CDR3 sequence is 15 residues long. CDR1 and CDR2 from the germline V gene are SGHTA and FQGNSA. V gave up 1 base and J gave up 8 bases, with 12 bases separating them. The DNA of the CDR3 is TGTGCCAGCAGCTTAGTAATCCTTCCGTATTCACCCCTCCACTTT. This sequence encodes CASSLVILPYSPLHF.

This rearrangement joins TRBV6-1 to TRBJ1-1; 7 bases map to TRBD1. Unmatched junction bases numbered 4, after V lost 5 bases and J lost 4 bases. The CDR3 totals 13 residues. Germline V gives CDR1 MNHNS, CDR2 SASEGT. CDR3 DNA: TGTGCCAGCAGTATGACAGGGAGCACTGAAGCTTTCTTT. Residues: CASSMTGSTEAFF.

This clone was found once. The CDR3 bases are TGTGCCAGCAGTCCGGCTAGCGGGGACTACACAGATACGCAGTATTTT. Translation: CASSPASGDYTDTQYF. J is TRBJ2-3 and V is TRBV27; 9 bases agree with TRBD2. The CDR3 has 16 residues. With 5 bases clipped from V and 2 bases from J, the junction kept 8 bases outside the gene matches. Germline V gene sequence: CDR1 MNHEY, CDR2 SMNVEV (reference sequence).

The CDR3 here is CASATSPDTQYF. CDR3 coding DNA: TGTGCCAGCGCAACTAGCCCAGATACGCAGTATTTT. The rearrangement uses TRBV7-2 and TRBJ2-3; possible D gene TRBD2, 6 bases. V lost 8 bases to trimming and J lost 4 bases, with 10 bases between them. The CDR3 is 12 residues long. The germline CDR1 and CDR2 sequences are SGHTA and FQGNSA. The entire variable domain, with the rest obtained from reference TRBV7-2 and TRBJ2-3, is as follows: GAGVSQSPSNKVTEKGKDVELRCDPISGHTALYWYRQSLGQGLEFLIYFQGNSAPDKSGLPSDRFSAERTGGSVSTLTIQRTQQEDSAVYLCASATSPDTQYFGPGTRLTVL.

V and J are TRBV7-3 and TRBJ2-3; 15 bases line up with TRBD2. The CDR3 has 15 residues. From germline, CDR1 is SGHTA and CDR2 FQGTGA. V shed 4 bases, J shed 5 bases, and the junction held 1 base outside the gene matches. The DNA of the CDR3 is TGTGCCAGCAGCTCGGGACTAGCGGGGGGAGATACGCAGTATTTT. Protein sequence: CASSSGLAGGDTQYF.

This chain joins TRBV5-1 and TRBJ2-2; tentative D call: TRBD1 (6 bases). Germline loops: CDR1 SGHRS, CDR2 YFSETQ. Trimming removed 5 bases at V and 6 bases at J, with 8 bases between. The CDR3 runs to 12 residues. This chain's CDR3 is CASRSGAGELFF. The CDR3 coding sequence is TGCGCCAGCAGGTCAGGGGCCGGGGAGCTGTTTTTT.

In this sample, this clone turned up once. This chain connects TRBV5-6 to TRBJ2-1, with 8 bases identical to TRBD1. Germline CDR1 reads SGHDT; CDR2 reads YYEEEE. V was pared by 3 bases and J by 3 bases, with 5 bases of the junction left unmatched. The CDR3 loop spans 15 amino acids. The CDR3 protein is CASSSTGGFYNEQFF. The CDR3 DNA sequence: TGTGCCAGCAGCTCTACAGGGGGATTCTACAATGAGCAGTTCTTC.

This clone occurred a few times. The chain carries TRBV6-1 and TRBJ1-5, with 7 nucleotides matching TRBD1. After removal of 2 bases from V and 1 base from J, the junction contained 8 bases not matched to a gene. The CDR3 runs to 17 residues. Germline CDR1 reads MNHNS; CDR2 reads SASEGT. CDR3 amino acids: CASSEIRGPGSNQPQHF. CDR3 sequence (DNA): TGTGCCAGCAGTGAAATAAGGGGGCCGGGGAGCAATCAGCCCCAGCATTTT.

Only one count was recorded for this clone. The chain employs TRBV9 and TRBJ1-3; D gene unclear. The CDR3 spans 11 residues. V was shortened by 4 bases and J by 5 bases, with 4 bases between the two germline ends. The V gene's germline CDR1 is SGDLS and CDR2 YYNGEE. The CDR3 DNA is TGTGCCAGCAGCCACAGAAACACCATATATTTT. It is translated as CASSHRNTIYF.

The rearrangement joins TRBV30 to TRBJ2-3; no clear D. CDR1 is GTSNPN and CDR2 is SVGIG in the germline V gene (reference sequence). V lost 0 bases to trimming and J lost 3 bases, with 4 bases between them. The CDR3 is 12 residues long. CDR3 sequence reads: CAWSVQTDTQYF. CDR3 sequence (DNA): TGTGCCTGGAGTGTACAGACAGATACGCAGTATTTT.

The chain has TRBV6-5 and TRBJ1-1, with D possibly matching TRBD1 (6 bases). The CDR3 totals 14 residues. Trimming left V 3 bases short and J 4 bases short, with 12 bases between. Looked up from germline, CDR1 is MNHEY and CDR2 is SVGAGI. The DNA of the CDR3 is TGTGCCAGCAGTTATTATAGGGGGGGCACTGAAGCTTTCTTT. Amino acid sequence: CASSYYRGGTEAFF.

The CDR3 DNA sequence: TGTGCCAGCAGCTTCGCGGGCCACTCCTACGAGCAGTACTTC. This codes for CASSFAGHSYEQYF. The rearrangement joins TRBV7-3 to TRBJ2-7, with D tentatively TRBD2 (5 bases). Germline CDR1 and CDR2: SGHTA and FQGTGA. V dropped 3 bases and J dropped 0 bases, with 9 bases sitting between them. The CDR3 consists of 14 residues.

This chain uses TRBV5-4 with TRBJ1-2; tentatively, D is TRBD1 (5 bases). The CDR3 has 14 amino acids. Between the trimmed V and J ends, which lost 0 bases and 4 bases, there was a span of 10 bases. The germline V gene encodes CDR1 SGHNT and CDR2 YYREEE (reference sequence). CDR3 in amino acids: CASSLAQGPYGYTF. The CDR3 DNA reads TGTGCCAGCAGCTTGGCGCAGGGTCCCTATGGCTACACCTTC.

The rearrangement links TRBV6-5 to TRBJ1-5; unclear D gene. V dropped 5 bases and J dropped 2 bases, with 10 bases sitting between them. Germline lookup yields CDR1 MNHEY and CDR2 SVGAGI. This CDR3 has 14 amino acids. The CDR3, as DNA: TGTGCCAGCAGTCCCGTCCGCGGCAATCAGCCCCAGCATTTT. Translation: CASSPVRGNQPQHF.

The V gene is TRBV6-6, the J gene TRBJ2-2; perhaps TRBD1 as D (5 bases). Trimming pared 5 bases from V and 5 bases from J, leaving 9 bases between. This CDR3 is 13 amino acids long. CDR1 is MNHNY, CDR2 SVGAGI, per germline (reference sequence). The CDR3 spells CASSPSGTGELFF. In nucleotides, the CDR3 is TGTGCCAGCAGTCCCTCAGGGACCGGGGAGCTGTTTTTT.

This chain connects TRBV18 to TRBJ2-3; D is perhaps TRBD1 (6 bases). CDR3 length: 16 amino acids. Trimming removed 3 bases from V and 2 bases from J, with 15 bases in between. Germline values: CDR1 KGHSH, CDR2 LQKENI. Written as DNA, the CDR3 is TGTGCCAGCTCACCGATCAAACAGGGACCCACAGATACGCAGTATTTT. It yields the protein CASSPIKQGPTDTQYF.